A selection of T cell receptor beta chains follows, all from one sample in a study of cytomegalovirus exposure and HLA in healthy donors. Sequencing used immunoSEQ multiplex PCR; TCRdb keeps in-frame clones, though not all of them. The table records some 200,000 clones, over 75% of them present only once. Sequenced input: PBMCs. These receptors came from a female donor in good health and CMV-seronegative. Each CDR3 is given with its conserved first and last residue. D genes are given only for firm matches. Part of the rows lack a size; the others show once, few, many or a class for expanded clones.

TRBV18	.	TRBD1	TRBJ2-1	CASSPIPTGYNEQFF	TGTGCCAGCTCACCAATCCCGACAGGGTACAATGAGCAGTTCTTC
TRBV6-1	.	.	TRBJ1-3	CASRDRRGSGNTIYF	TGTGCCAGCCGAGACAGGAGAGGCTCTGGAAACACCATATATTTT
TRBV11-3	.	TRBD2	TRBJ2-1	CASSPGLAGAPGEQFF	TGTGCCAGCAGTCCTGGACTAGCGGGAGCACCGGGTGAGCAGTTCTTC
TRBV5-1	.	TRBD1	TRBJ1-4	CASSVTGHATNEKLFF	TGCGCCAGCAGCGTGACAGGGCATGCAACTAATGAAAAACTGTTTTTT
TRBV5-8	few	TRBD1	TRBJ2-2	CASSRNRDRNTGELFF	TGTGCCAGCAGCAGAAATAGGGACAGGAACACCGGGGAGCTGTTTTTT
TRBV7-8	.	TRBD1	TRBJ1-4	CASSPRQGKGGVNEKLFF	TGTGCCAGCAGCCCCCGACAGGGGAAGGGTGGGGTTAATGAAAAACTGTTTTTT
TRBV30	.	TRBD1	TRBJ1-1	CVWSPAGQFTNTEAFF	TGTGTCTGGAGTCCCGCGGGACAGTTTACAAACACTGAAGCTTTCTTT
TRBV6-5	.	TRBD1	TRBJ1-1	CASSYIPGTANTEAFF	TGTGCCAGCAGTTATATCCCTGGGACAGCCAACACTGAAGCTTTCTTT
TRBV18	.	.	TRBJ2-7	CASSPAIEEQYF	TGTGCCAGCTCACCAGCGATAGAAGAGCAGTACTTC
TRBV9	.	.	TRBJ2-7	CASSVAGEQYF	TGTGCCAGCAGCGTGGCGGGGGAGCAGTACTTC
TRBV30	.	.	TRBJ2-7	CAWSVGDLQYF	TGTGCCTGGAGTGTCGGAGACTTACAGTACTTC
TRBV4-1	.	TRBD2	TRBJ2-4	CASSQEGLAGAKNIQYF	TGCGCCAGCAGCCAAGAAGGGCTAGCGGGCGCCAAAAACATTCAGTACTTC
TRBV5-5	.	TRBD1	TRBJ2-5	CASSGTGGVETQYF	TGTGCCAGCAGCGGGACAGGGGGCGTAGAGACCCAGTACTTC
TRBV19	.	TRBD1	TRBJ1-3	CATRPGQGAGNTIYF	TGTGCCACCCGACCGGGACAGGGGGCTGGAAACACCATATATTTT
TRBV7-2	.	TRBD2	TRBJ2-5	CASSRTSGVQETQYF	TGTGCCAGCAGCCGGACTAGCGGGGTTCAAGAGACCCAGTACTTC
TRBV19	.	.	TRBJ2-1	CASSLIGGDPSYNEQFF	TGTGCCAGTAGTCTTATAGGGGGGGACCCCTCCTACAATGAGCAGTTCTTC
TRBV5-1	few	TRBD2	TRBJ2-3	CASSSLAGGRTDTQYF	TGCGCCAGCAGCTCCCTAGCGGGGGGGCGCACAGATACGCAGTATTTT
TRBV7-3	.	.	TRBJ2-3	CASSRGGAYTDTQYF	TGTGCCAGCAGCCGTGGAGGGGCTTACACAGATACGCAGTATTTT
TRBV14	once	.	TRBJ2-7	CASSQGRGEQYF	TGTGCCAGCAGCCAAGGACGGGGCGAGCAGTACTTC
TRBV7-9	.	TRBD1	TRBJ1-1	CASSLVGTGRMNTEAFF	TGTGCCAGCAGCTTAGTCGGGACAGGTCGTATGAACACTGAAGCTTTCTTT
TRBV4-3	few	.	TRBJ1-5	CASSQRVDNQPQHF	TGCGCCAGCAGCCAAAGAGTTGACAATCAGCCCCAGCATTTT
TRBV15	.	.	TRBJ2-1	CATSRTGQGTYNEQFF	TGTGCCACCAGCAGAACCGGGCAGGGAACTTACAATGAGCAGTTCTTC
TRBV5-6	once	.	TRBJ1-6	CASSIRDSLPSPLHF	TGTGCCAGCAGCATCCGGGACTCACTTCCTTCACCCCTCCACTTT
TRBV4-2	.	TRBD2	TRBJ2-1	CASSRSGTTGYNEQFF	TGTGCCAGCAGCCGATCCGGGACTACCGGATACAATGAGCAGTTCTTC
TRBV5-5	.	.	TRBJ1-5	CASNLGAVSNQPQHF	TGTGCCAGCAATTTAGGGGCGGTTAGCAATCAGCCCCAGCATTTT
TRBV7-6	.	TRBD1	TRBJ1-5	CASSLYRGDQPQHF	TGTGCCAGCAGCTTGTACAGGGGGGATCAGCCCCAGCATTTT
TRBV29-1	once	.	TRBJ2-7	CSVELGRERPYEQYF	TGCAGCGTTGAATTGGGAAGGGAGCGCCCCTACGAGCAGTACTTC
TRBV11-2	.	TRBD2	TRBJ2-3	CASSLLAGGQDTQYF	TGTGCCAGCAGCTTGTTAGCGGGAGGGCAAGATACGCAGTATTTT
TRBV7-8	.	.	TRBJ2-7	CASSLPGYEQYF	TGTGCCAGCAGCCTACCGGGCTACGAGCAGTACTTC
TRBV5-1	.	TRBD1	TRBJ1-4	CASSLDRASNEKLFF	TGCGCCAGCAGCCTGGACAGGGCGAGTAATGAAAAACTGTTTTTT
TRBV19	.	.	TRBJ2-3	CASSPVRGADTQYF	TGTGCCAGTAGTCCCGTCAGAGGTGCAGATACGCAGTATTTT
TRBV28	few	.	TRBJ1-5	CASSEDSYSNQPQHF	TGTGCCAGCAGTGAGGACAGCTATAGCAATCAGCCCCAGCATTTT
TRBV7-8	.	TRBD2	TRBJ2-1	CASSRGGARNEQFF	TGTGCCAGCAGCCGCGGGGGGGCGCGGAATGAGCAGTTCTTC
TRBV6-5	.	TRBD1	TRBJ1-2	CASSPRTGGSGGYTF	TGTGCCAGCAGTCCAAGGACAGGCGGCTCCGGAGGCTACACCTTC
TRBV6-1	once	TRBD2	TRBJ2-7	CASSEGTSPFYEQYF	TGTGCCAGCAGTGAAGGGACTAGCCCCTTCTACGAGCAGTACTTC
TRBV6-5	once	TRBD1	TRBJ1-2	CASRTGTGLYGYTF	TGTGCCAGCAGAACCGGGACAGGCCTCTATGGCTACACCTTC
TRBV1	.	.	TRBJ2-1	CTSSHPCAGWIGEQFF	TGCACCAGCAGCCACCCCTGTGCGGGGTGGATTGGTGAGCAGTTCTTC
TRBV28	.	TRBD2	TRBJ2-7	CAVPRTSGSYEQYF	TGTGCCGTCCCGCGGACTAGCGGGTCCTACGAGCAGTACTTC
TRBV6-1	.	TRBD1	TRBJ2-1	CASSEATGGWQFF	TGTGCCAGCAGTGAAGCCACAGGGGGGTGGCAGTTCTTC
TRBV28	.	.	TRBJ1-4	CASNGGANEKLFF	TGTGCCAGCAATGGGGGGGCTAATGAAAAACTGTTTTTT
TRBV9	.	TRBD1	TRBJ1-1	CASSVVTGGDTEAFF	TGTGCCAGCAGCGTGGTCACAGGGGGGGACACTGAAGCTTTCTTT
TRBV7-9	.	.	TRBJ2-7	CASSSGSEYEQYF	TGTGCCAGCAGCTCAGGATCAGAGTACGAGCAGTACTTC
TRBV5-1	few	.	TRBJ1-1	CASSHYSGGGDTEAFF	TGCGCCAGCAGTCATTACTCGGGGGGCGGGGACACTGAAGCTTTCTTT
TRBV7-9	.	TRBD1	TRBJ2-3	CASSRQAGTGTDTQYF	TGTGCCAGCAGCCGTCAAGCCGGGACAGGCACAGATACGCAGTATTTT
TRBV19	.	.	TRBJ2-5	CASSEGGSQETQYF	TGTGCCAGTAGTGAGGGGGGGAGTCAAGAGACCCAGTACTTC
TRBV5-6	once	.	TRBJ1-5	CASSLLLENQPQHF	TGTGCCAGCAGCTTACTTCTGGAGAATCAGCCCCAGCATTTT
TRBV18	.	TRBD1	TRBJ1-4	CASSPLAGTGDEKLFF	TGTGCCAGCTCACCTCTGGCCGGGACAGGGGACGAAAAACTGTTTTTT
TRBV19	.	.	TRBJ2-3	CATEGQVTDTQYF	TGTGCCACCGAAGGACAAGTCACAGATACGCAGTATTTT
TRBV5-1	.	TRBD2	TRBJ2-7	CASSVSGRDEQYF	TGCGCCAGCAGCGTCAGCGGGAGGGACGAGCAGTACTTC
TRBV28	.	.	TRBJ2-3	CARGYSGYRTDTQYF	TGTGCCAGAGGATACAGCGGGTATCGCACAGATACGCAGTATTTT
TRBV7-6	.	TRBD1	TRBJ2-7	CASSFDPGQSYEQYF	TGTGCCAGCAGCTTCGATCCGGGACAGTCCTACGAGCAGTACTTC
TRBV7-3	once	.	TRBJ2-6	CASSPLEVAISGANVLTF	TGTGCCAGCAGCCCCCTTGAGGTAGCGATCTCTGGGGCCAACGTCCTGACTTTC
TRBV19	.	.	TRBJ1-1	CASSKQAGANTEAFF	TGTGCCAGTAGTAAGCAAGCAGGGGCAAACACTGAAGCTTTCTTT
TRBV29-1	few	TRBD1	TRBJ2-5	CSVAGTGSLETQYF	TGCAGCGTTGCCGGGACAGGGTCATTGGAGACCCAGTACTTC
TRBV19	.	.	TRBJ1-1	CASSMGGKRLDTEAFF	TGTGCCAGTAGTATGGGGGGAAAAAGGTTGGACACTGAAGCTTTCTTT